The 27 T cell receptor beta chains in this list originate from one sample, sequenced in a study of PD-L1 blockade in urothelial cancer. Sequencing used immunoSEQ multiplex PCR; TCRdb keeps in-frame clones, though not all of them. The sample holds about 45,000 clones; approximately 89% are singletons and the top ten take around 4.2%. Sequencing used PBMCs, obtained around atezolizumab (anti-PD-L1) treatment. These receptors all stem from a man of 80 years or more with urothelial cancer.

This rearrangement joins TRBV10-3 to TRBJ1-1; TRBD1 is a possible D gene (5 bases). The CDR3 extends over 15 amino acids. With 6 bases removed from V and 4 bases from J, the gap between germline ends came to 18 bases. Germline lookup yields CDR1 ENHRY and CDR2 SYGVKD. The CDR3 DNA reads as TGTGCCATCAGCCCCGGGACTCCCTCCGGCACTGAAGCTTTCTTT. Its protein product is CAISPGTPSGTEAFF.

CDR3 amino acids: CAWSAGANVLTF. Written as DNA, the CDR3 is TGTGCCTGGAGCGCTGGGGCCAACGTCCTGACTTTC. The chain carries TRBV30 and TRBJ2-6; D gene unclear. This CDR3 contains 12 residues. Germline CDR1 reads GTSNPN; CDR2 reads SVGIG (reference sequence). V dropped 3 bases and J dropped 2 bases, with 2 bases sitting between them.

The chain links TRBV2 to TRBJ1-5, with D possibly being TRBD1 (5 bases). Germline CDR1 SNHLY, CDR2 FYNNEI. The CDR3 covers 14 residues. The germline V and J ends were trimmed by 2 bases and 3 bases, with 8 bases remaining between them. The CDR3 region is CASSERRDNQPQHF. CDR3 sequence (DNA): TGTGCCAGCAGTGAACGCAGGGACAATCAGCCCCAGCATTTT.

This clone has only one observation. The V and J genes are TRBV30 and TRBJ1-2; 7 nucleotides match TRBD1. The germline V gene encodes CDR1 GTSNPN and CDR2 SVGIG (reference sequence). There are 13 residues in the CDR3. J was trimmed by 1 base and V by 1 base; bases with no gene match: 0. Here the CDR3 DNA reads TGTGCCTGGAGTGGACAGGGTAACTATGGCTACACCTTC. It encodes CAWSGQGNYGYTF.

This clone was seen a handful of times. The V call is TRBV27, the J call TRBJ1-1; D ambiguous. Germline CDR1 reads MNHEY; CDR2 reads SMNVEV (reference sequence). Trimming removed 3 bases from V and 2 bases from J, with 10 bases in between. The CDR3 has 14 amino acids. The CDR3 DNA is TGTGCCAGCAGTTTCTCGGCAGGAAACACTGAAGCTTTCTTT. Amino acids: CASSFSAGNTEAFF.

The V gene is TRBV5-1, the J gene TRBJ2-1; 13 nucleotides match TRBD2. CDR1 is SGHRS and CDR2 is YFSETQ in the germline V gene. This CDR3 is 15 amino acids long. The junction had 0 bases not matched to a gene; V was cut back by 1 base and J by 5 bases. The CDR3 bases are TGCGCCAGCAGCTTGACTAGCGGGAGGGACAATGAGCAGTTCTTC. Translating gives CASSLTSGRDNEQFF. Complete variable domain (other parts from reference TRBV5-1 and TRBJ2-1): KAGVTQTPRYLIKTRGQQVTLSCSPISGHRSVSWYQQTPGQGLQFLFEYFSETQRNKGNFPGRFSGRQFSNSRSEMNVSTLELGDSALYLCASSLTSGRDNEQFFGPGTRLTVL.

The chain couples TRBV18 to TRBJ2-2; 13 nucleotides align to TRBD2. This CDR3 spans 16 amino acids. The V gene end was trimmed by 2 bases and the J gene end by 3 bases; junction bases not matched to a gene: 0. Germline CDR1 reads KGHSH; CDR2 reads LQKENI. The CDR3 region has the DNA TGTGCCAGCTCACCAGGACTAGCGGGAGACACCGGGGAGCTGTTTTTT. Encoded protein: CASSPGLAGDTGELFF.

CDR3 in amino acids: CASYRDENTIYF. The CDR3 DNA is TGTGCCAGCTACCGAGATGAAAACACCATATATTTT. The chain recombines TRBV18 with TRBJ1-3; D unresolved. The germline CDR1 and CDR2 sequences are KGHSH and LQKENI. V was shortened by 7 bases and J by 6 bases, with 10 bases between the two germline ends. CDR3 length equals 12 residues.

The V and J genes are TRBV2 and TRBJ2-3; 12 bases are a match to TRBD2. The V segment lost 5 bases and the J segment 5 bases; nucleotides outside the gene matches: 5. Per germline, CDR1 SNHLY and CDR2 FYNNEI. The CDR3 runs 15 residues. The CDR3 region has the DNA TGTGCCAGCAGTAGACTAGCGGGAGTGGTAGATACGCAGTATTTT. Translation: CASSRLAGVVDTQYF.

The chain recombines TRBV2 with TRBJ1-2; D may be TRBD1 (6 bases). The CDR3 consists of 14 residues. Trimming stripped 1 base from V and 5 bases from J, with 11 bases between. Germline V CDR1 and CDR2: SNHLY, FYNNEI. CDR3 in amino acids: CASSEGRGEYGYTF. Written as DNA, the CDR3 is TGTGCCAGCAGTGAAGGCAGGGGCGAGTATGGCTACACCTTC.

The chain couples TRBV4-1 to TRBJ2-7; the D gene is possibly TRBD2 (5 bases). The V gene's germline CDR1 is MGHRA and CDR2 YSYEKL. This CDR3 is built from 14 residues. Trimming left V 1 base short and J 1 base short, with 8 bases between. This CDR3 reads CASSQAGGSYEQYF. CDR3 DNA sequence: TGCGCCAGCAGCCAAGCCGGCGGGTCCTACGAGCAGTACTTC.

The chain combines TRBV2 with TRBJ2-7; 7 bases line up with TRBD1. The CDR3 has 15 amino acids. Trimming took 5 bases from V and 7 from J; bases not matched to a gene: 14. Germline CDR1 reads SNHLY; CDR2 reads FYNNEI. As DNA, the CDR3 is TGTGCCAGCAGTCCTACAACAGGGGCCAGAGGGGAGCAGTACTTC. It specifies CASSPTTGARGEQYF.

The V call is TRBV19, the J call TRBJ2-3, with a tentative D call TRBD1 (5 bases). CDR1 and CDR2 from the germline V gene are LNHDA and SQIVND (reference sequence). The CDR3 covers 17 residues. V was shortened by 3 bases and J by 0 bases, with 16 bases between the two germline ends. CDR3 sequence (DNA): TGTGCCAGTAGTATGGGGCTGCCGACTCAGAGCACAGATACGCAGTATTTT. It is translated as CASSMGLPTQSTDTQYF.

V is TRBV5-1 and J is TRBJ1-2; 8 bases are a match to TRBD1. With V trimmed by 4 bases and J by 5 bases, 7 bases remained unmatched. Germline V gene data show CDR1 as SGHRS and CDR2 as YFSETQ. The CDR3 has 14 amino acids. CDR3 sequence (DNA): TGCGCCAGCAGCCCGGGCCAGGGGGCATATGGCTACACCTTC. Translated, it gives CASSPGQGAYGYTF. The variable domain in full, completed from reference TRBV5-1 and TRBJ1-2, reads KAGVTQTPRYLIKTRGQQVTLSCSPISGHRSVSWYQQTPGQGLQFLFEYFSETQRNKGNFPGRFSGRQFSNSRSEMNVSTLELGDSALYLCASSPGQGAYGYTFGSGTRLTVV.

The chain recombines TRBV28 with TRBJ2-7; TRBD2 might be the D (6 bases). The CDR3 loop spans 14 amino acids. The V end lost 9 bases, the J end lost 7 bases, and 22 bases lay between the germline ends. Germline-derived CDR1 and CDR2 are MDHEN and SYDVKM. CDR3 bases: TGTGCCAGTTCGACCGGCCGGGGAGGTTGGGAGCAGTACTTC. It specifies CASSTGRGGWEQYF.

J is TRBJ1-2 and V is TRBV5-4; 7 nucleotides line up with TRBD1. CDR3 size: 13 residues. Per the germline V gene, CDR1 is SGHNT and CDR2 is YYREEE (reference sequence). J was trimmed by 8 bases and V by 4 bases; bases with no gene match: 8. The CDR3 is CASSRQGMEGYTF. Here the CDR3 DNA reads TGTGCCAGCAGCCGACAGGGAATGGAAGGCTACACCTTC.

The chain is built from TRBV6-5 and TRBJ2-1; D call uncertain. This CDR3 has 16 residues. The germline V gene encodes CDR1 MNHEY and CDR2 SVGAGI. Trimming removed 2 bases from V and 0 bases from J, with 11 bases in between. CDR3 coding DNA: TGTGCCAGCAGTTACGGAGCCCGGCGCTCCTACAATGAGCAGTTCTTC. This encodes CASSYGARRSYNEQFF.

The chain joins TRBV4-1 to TRBJ2-7; 11 positions agree with TRBD2. Germline assignment: CDR1 MGHRA and CDR2 YSYEKL. The ends lost 0 bases at V and 5 bases at J; junction bases unmatched: 3. The CDR3 sequence is 15 residues long. CDR3 bases: TGCGCCAGCAGCCAAGATTCTAGCGGGAGGAACGAGCAGTACTTC. Encoded protein: CASSQDSSGRNEQYF.

The chain combines TRBV7-2 with TRBJ2-5; 9 bases match TRBD2. The V segment lost 2 bases and the J segment 1 base; nucleotides outside the gene matches: 5. The CDR3 is 16 residues long. Germline lookup yields CDR1 SGHTA and CDR2 FQGNSA. The CDR3 DNA is TGTGCCAGCAGCTTAAAACTAGCGGGTGGCCAAGAGACCCAGTACTTC. It is translated as CASSLKLAGGQETQYF.

This sequence joins TRBV6-1 and TRBJ1-4; possible D gene TRBD1, 5 bases. V lost 1 base and J lost 7, with 10 bases in between. The germline gives CDR1 MNHNS, CDR2 SASEGT. The CDR3 has 14 amino acids. The CDR3 coding sequence is TGTGCCAGCAGTGAAGGGCCGGGACTTGAAAAACTGTTTTTT. This translates into CASSEGPGLEKLFF.

The chain couples TRBV5-5 to TRBJ2-5; the D gene is possibly TRBD2 (5 bases). The CDR3 has 13 residues. Germline CDR1 reads SGHKS; CDR2 reads YYEKEE (reference sequence). V lost 4 bases and J lost 7, with 14 bases in between. Here the CDR3 reads CASSPRSEGTQYF. As DNA, the CDR3 is TGTGCCAGCAGCCCCCGGTCCGAGGGGACCCAGTACTTC.

The chain is built from TRBV5-4 and TRBJ2-2, with 9 bases identical to TRBD1. V was pared by 4 bases and J by 7 bases, with 11 bases of the junction left unmatched. The CDR3 has 16 residues. CDR1 is SGHNT and CDR2 is YYREEE in the germline V gene (reference sequence). CDR3 coding DNA: TGTGCCAGCAGCAACTCCGGGACAGGGCCCTTCGGGGAGCTGTTTTTT. It encodes CASSNSGTGPFGELFF.

This rearrangement joins TRBV9 to TRBJ1-4; D might be TRBD1 (5 bases). This CDR3 is 17 amino acids long. Germline assignment: CDR1 SGDLS and CDR2 YYNGEE. Deletions cut 0 bases from V and 7 bases from J, with 19 bases between. The CDR3 nucleotides are TGTGCCAGCAGCGTAGCTCCCAGCAGGGAAATTGGTGAAAAACTGTTTTTT. Its translation: CASSVAPSREIGEKLFF.

The rearrangement joins TRBV27 to TRBJ1-5; maybe TRBD1 (5 bases). CDR1 is MNHEY and CDR2 is SMNVEV in the germline V gene (reference sequence). The CDR3 is made up of 18 amino acids. Trimming took off 4 bases at V and 0 bases at J, with 19 bases between the two ends. The CDR3 bases are TGTGCCAGCAGTTCCAGTCCCCAGGGCTCCTATAGCAATCAGCCCCAGCATTTT. It specifies CASSSSPQGSYSNQPQHF.

This chain links TRBV10-3 with TRBJ2-7, with TRBD2 as a possible D gene (5 bases). Per germline, CDR1 ENHRY and CDR2 SYGVKD. The CDR3 totals 14 residues. V was clipped by 1 base and J by 1 base, with 8 bases between them. CDR3 sequence (DNA): TGTGCCATCAGTGAGTTGGGAGAATCCTACGAGCAGTACTTC. Translation: CAISELGESYEQYF.

J is TRBJ2-1 and V is TRBV11-2; TRBD1 matches 8 bases. Trimming removed 5 bases from V and 7 bases from J; junction bases left unmatched: 7. CDR3 length equals 14 residues. Germline values: CDR1 SGHAT, CDR2 FQNNGV. The CDR3 loop reads CASSRRDRRNEQFF. DNA of the CDR3: TGTGCCAGCAGCCGAAGGGACAGGCGGAATGAGCAGTTCTTC.

This chain joins TRBV5-1 and TRBJ2-2, with D possibly being TRBD1 (5 bases). Germline V gene lookup returns CDR1 SGHRS and CDR2 YFSETQ. With 0 bases removed from V and 5 bases from J, the gap between germline ends came to 11 bases. CDR3 length equals 15 residues. In nucleotides, the CDR3 is TGCGCCAGCAGCTTGGTAGGGGCGAGGACCGGGGAGCTGTTTTTT. Translation gives CASSLVGARTGELFF.